Listed here are 29 T cell receptor beta chains from one sample, sequenced in a study of Graves' ophthalmopathy and Graves' hyperthyroidism. Transcripts of RNA were the source for amplifying TCR beta CDR3 regions. HTBI primers were used in a first-round RT-PCR, which preceded a second-round multiplex PCR. TCRdb re-derived calls from the multiplex PCR reads in MiXCR, one entry per CDR3 protein. The data contain roughly 700,000 distinct CDR3 sequences, roughly 40% of them seen just once; the ten biggest clones take up 44%. Source material: peripheral blood. All receptors come from an adult man with Graves' ophthalmopathy.

This clonotype appeared many times. The chain links TRBV7-8 to TRBJ1-3, with D perhaps matching TRBD1 (6 bases). CDR3 length equals 16 residues. V dropped 5 bases and J dropped 0 bases, with 14 bases sitting between them. Germline V gene data show CDR1 as SGHVS and CDR2 as FQNEAQ. CDR3 in DNA: TGTGCCAGCAGCAAGAAGACAGGCTCCTCTGGAAACACCATATATTTT. Its protein product is CASSKKTGSSGNTIYF.

This chain joins TRBV7-9 and TRBJ2-5; TRBD1 or TRBD2 may be the D gene (6 bases each). Germline CDR1 and CDR2: SEHNR and FQNEAQ (reference sequence). CDR3 length: 14 amino acids. Trimming stripped 3 bases from V and 5 bases from J, with 13 bases between. The CDR3 is CASSLEGEVETQYF. CDR3 nucleotide sequence: TGTGCCAGCAGCTTGGAGGGGGAGGTGGAGACCCAGTACTTC.

In DNA form, the CDR3 reads TGTGCCAGCAGTGAAGGATTAACCGGGACCGAGAACACCGGGGAGCTGTTTTTT. Residues: CASSEGLTGTENTGELFF. The chain joins TRBV25-1 to TRBJ2-2; D tentatively reads TRBD1 or TRBD2 (5 bases each). V was shortened by 2 bases and J by 1 base, with 17 bases between the two germline ends. Germline assignment: CDR1 MGHDK and CDR2 SYGVNS. The CDR3 extends over 18 amino acids.

The CDR3 region has the DNA TGTGCCAGCGGTGCTAACAGGGGGCGGGATTCACCCCTCCACTTT. Translating it yields CASGANRGRDSPLHF. The V call is TRBV6-4, the J call TRBJ1-6, with 9 bases that match TRBD1. In germline, CDR1 is MRHNA, CDR2 SNTAGT. The CDR3 runs to 15 residues. With V trimmed by 8 bases and J by 8 bases, 10 bases remained unmatched.

This clonotype has ten or more counts. The chain employs TRBV20-1 and TRBJ1-6; D ambiguous. Germline loops: CDR1 DFQATT, CDR2 SNEGSKA (reference sequence). The CDR3 length is 12 residues. The V end lost 6 bases, the J end lost 5 bases, and 8 bases lay between the germline ends. CDR3 DNA: TGCAGTGCCTGGACTGATAATTCACCCCTCCACTTT. Its protein product is CSAWTDNSPLHF.

J is TRBJ1-3 and V is TRBV20-1; D remains unclear. This CDR3 is 14 amino acids long. Trimming removed 6 bases at V and 0 bases at J, with 12 bases between. CDR1 is DFQATT and CDR2 is SNEGSKA in the germline V gene (reference sequence). This chain's CDR3 is CSAPTWGSGNTIYF. CDR3 nucleotides: TGCAGTGCCCCCACGTGGGGCTCTGGAAACACCATATATTTT.

About this clonotype: The final CDR3 position lacks the conserved phenylalanine or tryptophan, pointing to a likely read error. The V call is TRBV2, the J call TRBJ1-2; tentative D call: TRBD1 (6 bases). CDR3 size: 13 residues. V was clipped by 6 bases and J by 8 bases, with 16 bases between them. Germline values: CDR1 SNHLY, CDR2 FYNNEI. The CDR3 loop reads CASRDNRVEGYTI. The CDR3, as DNA: TGTGCCAGCAGAGACAACAGGGTGGAAGGCTACACCATC.

This clonotype occurred many times. The V and J genes are TRBV12-3 or TRBV12-4 and TRBJ1-6, with D perhaps TRBD1 (5 bases). This CDR3 has 16 amino acids. Trimming left V 4 bases short and J 9 bases short, with 19 bases between. The CDR3 DNA reads TGTGCCAGCAGTTCGGGGCTCGGGGCAGAGACTTCACCCCTCCACTTT. Translating it yields CASSSGLGAETSPLHF.

The chain combines TRBV2 with TRBJ1-6; the D is unclear. The CDR3 is 17 residues long. Trimming stripped 2 bases from V and 5 bases from J, with 16 bases between. CDR1 is SNHLY and CDR2 is FYNNEI in the germline V gene. CDR3 protein: CASSEIQNAENNSPLHF. For the CDR3, the DNA is TGTGCCAGCAGTGAAATACAGAACGCAGAGAATAATTCACCCCTCCACTTT.

This clonotype was seen a handful of times. The chain links TRBV24-1 to TRBJ1-5, with TRBD1 as a possible D gene (5 bases). The CDR3 runs 15 residues. The germline V gene has CDR1 KGHDR and CDR2 SFDVKD. V was pared by 11 bases and J by 6 bases, with 22 bases between. The CDR3 here is CASSVWGLRVQPQHF. The CDR3 DNA follows: TGTGCCAGCAGCGTATGGGGACTTAGAGTTCAGCCCCAGCATTTT.

This sequence joins TRBV25-1 and TRBJ2-2; 9 positions agree with TRBD1. CDR1 MGHDK and CDR2 SYGVNS come from the germline V gene. CDR3 length: 15 amino acids. V shed 8 bases, J shed 3 bases, and the junction held 7 bases outside the gene matches. CDR3 sequence (DNA): TGTGCCAGCTCATCCAGACAGGGGGACACCGGGGAGCTGTTTTTT. Encoded protein: CASSSRQGDTGELFF.

There are a few counts of this clonotype. The CDR3 DNA follows: TGTGCCAGTAGTCCGGGGGGACTAGCATCCTACGAGCAGTACTTC. As protein: CASSPGGLASYEQYF. This chain joins TRBV19 and TRBJ2-7, with 9 bases that match TRBD2. In germline, CDR1 is LNHDA, CDR2 SQIVND (reference sequence). CDR3 length: 15 residues. With 5 bases clipped from V and 1 base from J, the junction kept 6 bases outside the gene matches.

Comments on this clonotype: The final CDR3 position lacks the conserved phenylalanine or tryptophan, pointing to a likely read error. V usage is TRBV20-1 and J usage is TRBJ1-1; TRBD1 might be the D (5 bases). Germline CDR1 is DFQATT and CDR2 is SNEGSKA (reference sequence). The V gene lost 5 bases and the J gene lost 0 bases, with 13 bases spanning the gap. This CDR3 region has 14 residues. CDR3 sequence: CSAYRNRMNTEAFL. As DNA, the CDR3 is TGCAGTGCTTATCGGAACAGGATGAACACTGAAGCTTTCTTG.

This clonotype was counted between two and nine times. The rearrangement joins TRBV6-5 to TRBJ1-2; a weak D match, TRBD1 (5 bases). From germline, CDR1 is MNHEY and CDR2 SVGAGI. The germline V and J ends were trimmed by 7 bases and 4 bases, with 16 bases remaining between them. There are 14 residues in the CDR3. The CDR3 protein is CASIEGPWAYGYTF. Here the CDR3 DNA reads TGTGCCAGCATCGAGGGGCCGTGGGCCTATGGCTACACCTTC.

This clonotype was picked up many times. The rearrangement joins TRBV20-1 to TRBJ2-5; 9 nucleotides agree with TRBD2. The CDR3 has 14 residues. Germline lookup yields CDR1 DFQATT and CDR2 SNEGSKA (reference sequence). J gave up 2 bases and V 6 bases, and 7 bases lay outside the gene matches. The CDR3 DNA follows: TGCAGTGCCCGTCAAAGCGGGAGGCAAGAGACCCAGTACTTC. This encodes CSARQSGRQETQYF.

This clonotype has ten or more counts. The chain combines TRBV2 with TRBJ2-5; D is perhaps TRBD1 or TRBD2 (7 bases each). This CDR3 is built from 13 residues. Trimming took off 7 bases at V and 2 bases at J, with 11 bases between the two ends. CDR1 SNHLY and CDR2 FYNNEI come from the germline V gene. The CDR3 DNA follows: TGTGCCAGCAACAGGGGAGGGCAAGAGACCCAGTACTTC. It encodes CASNRGGQETQYF. The entire variable domain, with the rest obtained from reference TRBV2 and TRBJ2-5, is as follows: EPEVTQTPSHQVTQMGQEVILRCVPISNHLYFYWYRQILGQKVEFLVSFYNNEISEKSEIFDDQFSVERPDGSNFTLKIRSTKLEDSAMYFCASNRGGQETQYFGPGTRLLVL.

Many counts were recorded for this clonotype. V and J are TRBV7-9 and TRBJ1-2; possibly TRBD1 for D (5 bases). Trimming took off 2 bases at V and 5 bases at J, with 9 bases between the two ends. The CDR3 runs to 13 residues. Germline assignment: CDR1 SEHNR and CDR2 FQNEAQ (reference sequence). CDR3 sequence: CASSLPGPYGYTF. CDR3 coding DNA: TGTGCCAGCAGCTTACCAGGGCCATATGGCTACACCTTC.

The rearrangement links TRBV25-1 to TRBJ2-5; 9 nucleotides match TRBD1. The CDR3 is 16 residues long. The V gene's germline CDR1 is MGHDK and CDR2 SYGVNS. Trimming removed 6 bases from V and 2 bases from J; junction bases left unmatched: 10. The CDR3, as DNA: TGTGCCAGCAGCTTGTACAGGGGGCCCAGTCAAGAGACCCAGTACTTC. It encodes CASSLYRGPSQETQYF.

This clonotype was detected only a few times. The rearrangement links TRBV20-1 to TRBJ2-7; D remains unclear. Trimming left V 3 bases short and J 6 bases short, with 15 bases between. This CDR3 has 13 amino acids. The germline gives CDR1 DFQATT, CDR2 SNEGSKA (reference sequence). The CDR3 sequence: CSASTTSPSEQYF. The CDR3 DNA sequence: TGCAGTGCTAGTACGACCTCACCGAGCGAGCAGTACTTC.

This clonotype was observed a few times. The V and J genes are TRBV12-3 or TRBV12-4 and TRBJ1-5; the D is unclear. Trimming removed 0 bases at V and 6 bases at J, with 9 bases between. This CDR3 comprises 14 residues. This chain's CDR3 is CASSLAGSSQPQHF. CDR3 coding DNA: TGTGCCAGCAGTTTAGCGGGGTCGTCTCAGCCCCAGCATTTT.

This sequence joins TRBV15 and TRBJ1-5; D not resolved. CDR1 is LNHNV, CDR2 YYDKDF, per germline (reference sequence). The ends were cut back, 5 bases at V and 0 bases at J, with 5 bases in the middle. The CDR3 contains 13 residues. DNA for the CDR3: TGTGCCACCAGCCCCGGTAGCAATCAGCCCCAGCATTTT. The encoded protein is CATSPGSNQPQHF. The whole variable domain, remainder taken from reference TRBV15 and TRBJ1-5, is DAMVIQNPRYQVTQFGKPVTLSCSQTLNHNVMYWYQQKSSQAPKLLFHYYDKDFNNEADTPDNFQSRRPNTSFCFLDIRSPGLGDTAMYLCATSPGSNQPQHFGDGTRLSIL.

Note on this clonotype: Sequence at one end of the junction differs from germline and may be a read error. The chain links TRBV20-1 to TRBJ2-5; 8 bases fit TRBD2. The CDR3 extends over 10 amino acids. Germline V gene sequence: CDR1 DFQATT, CDR2 SNEGSKA (reference sequence). CDR3: CSARKSGGRF. The CDR3 DNA reads TGCAGTGCTAGGAAGAGCGGGGGACGGTTC.

The J gene is TRBJ2-3, the V gene TRBV20-1; 10 nucleotides align to TRBD2. Germline V gene lookup returns CDR1 DFQATT and CDR2 SNEGSKA (reference sequence). The V gene end was trimmed by 3 bases and the J gene end by 4 bases; junction bases not matched to a gene: 7. This CDR3 is built from 15 residues. CDR3 in amino acids: CSASVSGGAADTQYF. The CDR3 nucleotides read TGCAGTGCTAGCGTGAGCGGGGGGGCAGCAGATACGCAGTATTTT.

In this sample, this clonotype turned up many times. V usage is TRBV7-2 and J usage is TRBJ1-2; D uncertain. This CDR3 contains 16 residues. Germline V gene sequence: CDR1 SGHTA, CDR2 FQGNSA. V was shortened by 2 bases and J by 3 bases, with 16 bases between the two germline ends. CDR3 DNA sequence: TGTGCCAGCAGCTTAACTGGCTTGCCAGGAGACTATGGCTACACCTTC. This encodes CASSLTGLPGDYGYTF.

This chain connects TRBV11-1 to TRBJ2-2, with D unclear. Germline values: CDR1 SGHAT, CDR2 FQDESV (reference sequence). The CDR3 runs 13 residues. V shed 8 bases and J shed 6 bases, with 13 bases lying between them. CDR3 amino acids: CASRTQGPGELFF. DNA for the CDR3: TGTGCCAGCCGAACCCAAGGCCCCGGGGAGCTGTTTTTT.

The chain is built from TRBV7-2 and TRBJ2-7, with 8 bases identical to TRBD1. Germline V gives CDR1 SGHTA, CDR2 FQGNSA. V lost 2 bases to trimming and J lost 4 bases; unmatched junction nucleotides: 7. The length of the CDR3 is 15 residues. CDR3 DNA sequence: TGTGCCAGCAGCTTAACCCCGGGACAGGCGTACGAGCAGTACTTC. Translating gives CASSLTPGQAYEQYF. Filled out from reference TRBV7-2 and TRBJ2-7, the complete variable domain reads GAGVSQSPSNKVTEKGKDVELRCDPISGHTALYWYRQSLGQGLEFLIYFQGNSAPDKSGLPSDRFSAERTGGSVSTLTIQRTQQEDSAVYLCASSLTPGQAYEQYFGPGTRLTVT.

This clonotype occurred many times. V is TRBV29-1 and J is TRBJ2-7; no firm D call. CDR1 is SQVTM and CDR2 is ANQGSEA in the germline V gene. The CDR3 sequence is 13 residues long. Trimming left V 5 bases short and J 2 bases short, with 13 bases between. The CDR3 loop is CSVLRPQTYEQYF. The DNA for the CDR3 is TGCAGCGTTCTGAGACCACAAACCTACGAGCAGTACTTC.

The rearrangement links TRBV7-2 to TRBJ1-2, with TRBD1 matching over 8 bases. Germline trimming cut 0 bases from V and 8 bases from J; bases unmatched to any gene: 11. Germline CDR1 and CDR2: SGHTA and FQGNSA. The CDR3 consists of 16 residues. The CDR3 reads CASSLAPWTGLKGYTF. DNA for the CDR3: TGTGCCAGCAGCTTAGCGCCCTGGACAGGGCTTAAAGGCTACACCTTC. The whole variable domain, filled in from reference TRBV7-2 and TRBJ1-2, reads GAGVSQSPSNKVTEKGKDVELRCDPISGHTALYWYRQSLGQGLEFLIYFQGNSAPDKSGLPSDRFSAERTGGSVSTLTIQRTQQEDSAVYLCASSLAPWTGLKGYTFGSGTRLTVV.

V is TRBV9 and J is TRBJ2-5, with D maybe TRBD2 (6 bases). The V end lost 0 bases, the J end lost 4 bases, and 13 bases lay between the germline ends. The CDR3 runs to 15 residues. Germline CDR1 SGDLS, CDR2 YYNGEE. Here the CDR3 DNA reads TGTGCCAGCAGCGTAGATCGGGAGATGGGAGAGACCCAGTACTTC. Translating it yields CASSVDREMGETQYF.